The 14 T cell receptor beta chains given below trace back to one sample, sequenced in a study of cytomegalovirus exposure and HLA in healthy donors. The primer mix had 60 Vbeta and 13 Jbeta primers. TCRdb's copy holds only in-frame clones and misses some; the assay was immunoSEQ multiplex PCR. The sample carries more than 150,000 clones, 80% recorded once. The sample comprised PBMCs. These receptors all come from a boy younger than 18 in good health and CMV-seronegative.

The CDR3 spells CSAYGGGETQYF. The CDR3 nucleotides are TGCAGCGCCTACGGTGGAGGGGAGACCCAGTACTTC. The gene calls are TRBV29-1 and TRBJ2-5, with D perhaps TRBD2 (6 bases). The CDR3 contains 12 residues. Germline-derived CDR1 and CDR2 are SQVTM and ANQGSEA. V gave up 7 bases and J gave up 5 bases, with 14 bases separating them.

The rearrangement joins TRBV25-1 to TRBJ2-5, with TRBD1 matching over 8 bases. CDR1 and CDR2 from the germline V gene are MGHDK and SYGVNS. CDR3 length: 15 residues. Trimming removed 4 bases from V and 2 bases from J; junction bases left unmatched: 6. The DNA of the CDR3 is TGTGCCAGCAGTGCCCACCGGACAGGGCAAGAGACCCAGTACTTC. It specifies CASSAHRTGQETQYF.

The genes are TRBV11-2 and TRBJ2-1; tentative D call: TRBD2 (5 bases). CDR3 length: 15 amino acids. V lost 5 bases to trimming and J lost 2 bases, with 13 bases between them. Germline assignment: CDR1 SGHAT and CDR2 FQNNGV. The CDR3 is CASSATRNPYNEQFF. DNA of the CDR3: TGTGCCAGCAGCGCTACTAGGAATCCCTACAATGAGCAGTTCTTC.

DNA of the CDR3: TGTGCCAGCAGTGGAGACAGGGGGTGTGGCTACACCTTC. It specifies CASSGDRGCGYTF. The chain uses TRBV2 and TRBJ1-2; 9 bases match TRBD1. The V gene end was trimmed by 4 bases and the J gene end by 7 bases; junction bases not matched to a gene: 4. The germline V gene encodes CDR1 SNHLY and CDR2 FYNNEI. CDR3 size: 13 residues.

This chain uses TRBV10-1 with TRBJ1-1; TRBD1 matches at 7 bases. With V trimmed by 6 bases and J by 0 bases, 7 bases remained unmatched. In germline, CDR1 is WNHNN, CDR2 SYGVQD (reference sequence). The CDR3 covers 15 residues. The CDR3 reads CASRFQTGLNTEAFF. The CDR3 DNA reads TGCGCCAGCAGATTCCAGACAGGGCTGAACACTGAAGCTTTCTTT.

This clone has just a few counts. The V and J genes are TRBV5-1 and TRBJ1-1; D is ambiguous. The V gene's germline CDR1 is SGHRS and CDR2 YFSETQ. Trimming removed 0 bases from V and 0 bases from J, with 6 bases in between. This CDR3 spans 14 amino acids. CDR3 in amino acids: CASSLGAVNTEAFF. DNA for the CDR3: TGCGCCAGCAGCTTGGGGGCCGTGAACACTGAAGCTTTCTTT.

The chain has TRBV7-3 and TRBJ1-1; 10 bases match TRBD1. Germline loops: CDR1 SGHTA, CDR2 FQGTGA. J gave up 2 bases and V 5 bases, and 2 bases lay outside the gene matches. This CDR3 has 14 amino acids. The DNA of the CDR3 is TGTGCCAGCAGCCGGACAGGGGGAAACACTGAAGCTTTCTTT. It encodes CASSRTGGNTEAFF.

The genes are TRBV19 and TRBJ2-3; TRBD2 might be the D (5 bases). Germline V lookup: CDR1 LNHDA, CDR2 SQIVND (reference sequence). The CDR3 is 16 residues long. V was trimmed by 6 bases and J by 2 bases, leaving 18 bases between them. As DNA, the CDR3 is TGTGCCAGTAGAGATTGGCTTTCGGGAAACACAGATACGCAGTATTTT. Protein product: CASRDWLSGNTDTQYF.

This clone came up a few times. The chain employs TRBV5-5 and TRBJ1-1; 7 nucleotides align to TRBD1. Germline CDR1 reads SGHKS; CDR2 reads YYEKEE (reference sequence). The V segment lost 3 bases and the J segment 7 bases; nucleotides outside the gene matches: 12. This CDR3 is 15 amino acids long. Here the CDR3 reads CASSWAAGTAREAFF. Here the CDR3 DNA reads TGTGCCAGCAGCTGGGCGGCCGGGACAGCTCGTGAAGCTTTCTTT.

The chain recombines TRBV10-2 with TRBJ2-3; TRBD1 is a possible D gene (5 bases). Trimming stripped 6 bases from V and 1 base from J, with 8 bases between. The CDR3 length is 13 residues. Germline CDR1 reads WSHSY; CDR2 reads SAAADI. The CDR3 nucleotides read TGCGCCAGCAGACCCAGGGGCACAGATACGCAGTATTTT. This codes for CASRPRGTDTQYF.

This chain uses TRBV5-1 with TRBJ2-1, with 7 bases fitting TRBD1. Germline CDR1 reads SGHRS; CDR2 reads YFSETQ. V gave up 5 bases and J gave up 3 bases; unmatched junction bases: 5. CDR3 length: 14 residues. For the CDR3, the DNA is TGCGCCAGCAGATACGGGACAGACTACAATGAGCAGTTCTTC. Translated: CASRYGTDYNEQFF.

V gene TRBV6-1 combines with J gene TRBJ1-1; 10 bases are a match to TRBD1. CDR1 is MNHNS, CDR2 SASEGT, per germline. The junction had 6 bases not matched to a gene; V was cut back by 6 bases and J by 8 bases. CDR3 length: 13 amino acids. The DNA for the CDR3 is TGTGCCAGCAGCCTAGACAGGGGGCAAGAAGCTTTCTTT. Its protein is CASSLDRGQEAFF.

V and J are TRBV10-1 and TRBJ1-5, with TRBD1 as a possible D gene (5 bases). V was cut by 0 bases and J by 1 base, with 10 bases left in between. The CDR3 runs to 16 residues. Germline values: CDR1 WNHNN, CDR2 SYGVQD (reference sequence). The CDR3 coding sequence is TGCGCCAGCAGTGAGTCTTCAGGGAAAAGCAATCAGCCCCAGCATTTT. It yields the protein CASSESSGKSNQPQHF.

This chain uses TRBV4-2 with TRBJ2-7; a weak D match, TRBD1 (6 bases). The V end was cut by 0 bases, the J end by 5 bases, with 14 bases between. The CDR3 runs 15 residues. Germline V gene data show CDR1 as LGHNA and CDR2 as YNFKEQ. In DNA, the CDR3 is TGTGCCAGCAGCCAAGATGAAGGGACATCCAACGAGCAGTACTTC. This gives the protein CASSQDEGTSNEQYF.